The 17 T cell receptor beta chains in this list originate from one sample, sequenced in a study of CD8 T cells in Susac syndrome. RNA was extracted with the RNeasy kit, and a quantity of roughly 0.5 to 1 ug was reverse transcribed using random hexamers. TCRdb called the immunoSEQ multiplex PCR reads again in MiXCR, with one record for every CDR3 protein. Of about 200,000 distinct CDR3 sequences in the sample, nearly 95% were seen once. The sample taken for sequencing was CD4+ T cells from PBMCs. These receptors were obtained from a human donor with multiple sclerosis.

This chain uses TRBV2 with TRBJ2-3; maybe TRBD2 (5 bases). V lost 8 bases and J lost 6, with 15 bases in between. The CDR3 has 13 amino acids. Germline CDR1 and CDR2: SNHLY and FYNNEI. CDR3 loop: CASWFGEHDTQYF. The CDR3 region has the DNA TGTGCCAGCTGGTTCGGGGAACATGATACGCAGTATTTT.

The V and J genes are TRBV29-1 and TRBJ1-5; no clear D. V dropped 4 bases and J dropped 6 bases, with 13 bases sitting between them. The V gene's germline CDR1 is SQVTM and CDR2 ANQGSEA. This CDR3 is built from 13 residues. The CDR3 here is CSVASRAGQPQHF. The CDR3 coding sequence is TGCAGCGTTGCGTCCCGGGCGGGTCAGCCCCAGCATTTT.

This clonotype was seen once. The V and J genes are TRBV9 and TRBJ1-1; D gene ambiguous. The V end was cut by 0 bases, the J end by 10 bases, with 19 bases between. Germline assignment: CDR1 SGDLS and CDR2 YYNGEE. This CDR3 has 15 residues. CDR3 residues: CASSVDGRVGLGAFF. The CDR3 DNA reads TGTGCCAGCAGCGTAGATGGGAGGGTTGGACTGGGAGCTTTCTTT.

The chain links TRBV20-1 to TRBJ1-2, with D perhaps TRBD1 (6 bases). The CDR3 has 14 amino acids. V dropped 0 bases and J dropped 8 bases, with 16 bases sitting between them. Per germline, CDR1 DFQATT and CDR2 SNEGSKA (reference sequence). CDR3 in amino acids: CSARDTARGVGYTF. CDR3 in DNA: TGCAGTGCTAGAGATACCGCCAGGGGAGTAGGCTACACCTTC.

V usage is TRBV5-1 and J usage is TRBJ2-3, with TRBD1 matching 8 bases. Germline V gene data show CDR1 as SGHRS and CDR2 as YFSETQ. There are 14 residues in the CDR3. Unmatched junction bases numbered 1, after V lost 0 bases and J lost 4 bases. Here the CDR3 reads CASSLVQGADTQYF. The CDR3 DNA reads as TGCGCCAGCAGCTTGGTACAGGGGGCAGATACGCAGTATTTT. Together with reference TRBV5-1 and TRBJ2-3, the CDR3 gives the full variable domain: KAGVTQTPRYLIKTRGQQVTLSCSPISGHRSVSWYQQTPGQGLQFLFEYFSETQRNKGNFPGRFSGRQFSNSRSEMNVSTLELGDSALYLCASSLVQGADTQYFGPGTRLTVL.

This clonotype showed up just once. The genes are TRBV20-1 and TRBJ1-5; D gene ambiguous. V lost 2 bases, J lost 6 bases, and 8 bases lay in between. This CDR3 comprises 12 residues. Germline V gene lookup returns CDR1 DFQATT and CDR2 SNEGSKA (reference sequence). As DNA, the CDR3 is TGCAGTGCTAGAATTGGGTCTCAGCCCCAGCATTTT. Translating it yields CSARIGSQPQHF.

The V and J genes are TRBV5-1 and TRBJ1-1; no clear D gene. V was trimmed by 3 bases and J by 3 bases, leaving 9 bases between them. This CDR3 spans 13 amino acids. Per germline, CDR1 SGHRS and CDR2 YFSETQ. The DNA of the CDR3 is TGCGCCAGCAGCTCGGGAAGGGACACTGAAGCTTTCTTT. This translates into CASSSGRDTEAFF.

This chain links TRBV29-1 with TRBJ1-2; D is unclear. Trimming removed 5 bases at V and 2 bases at J, with 9 bases between. Germline V gives CDR1 SQVTM, CDR2 ANQGSEA. CDR3 length: 12 amino acids. CDR3 amino acids: CSVLTANYGYTF. CDR3 bases: TGCAGCGTTCTCACGGCCAACTATGGCTACACCTTC. The variable domain in full, with the rest retrieved from reference TRBV29-1 and TRBJ1-2, is SAVISQKPSRDICQRGTSLTIQCQVDSQVTMMFWYRQQPGQSLTLIATANQGSEATYESGFVIDKFPISRPNLTFSTLTVSNMSPEDSSIYLCSVLTANYGYTFGSGTRLTVV.

The chain is built from TRBV20-1 and TRBJ2-5, with D perhaps matching TRBD1 (5 bases). Germline V gene sequence: CDR1 DFQATT, CDR2 SNEGSKA (reference sequence). This CDR3 contains 14 residues. V lost 5 bases and J 5 bases, leaving 18 bases between the germline ends. The CDR3 here is CSAPQSHKGETQYF. The CDR3, as DNA: TGCAGTGCTCCCCAATCCCATAAGGGGGAGACCCAGTACTTC.

J is TRBJ1-2 and V is TRBV30, with D perhaps TRBD1 (5 bases). Between the trimmed V and J ends, which lost 0 bases and 8 bases, there was a span of 13 bases. CDR3 length equals 13 residues. In germline, CDR1 is GTSNPN, CDR2 SVGIG (reference sequence). The CDR3, as DNA: TGTGCCTGGAGTGTACGAGGGGCGGCCGGCTACACCTTC. Amino acid sequence: CAWSVRGAAGYTF.

The V and J genes are TRBV15 and TRBJ1-6; D is perhaps TRBD1 (6 bases). The length of the CDR3 is 18 residues. CDR1 is LNHNV and CDR2 is YYDKDF in the germline V gene (reference sequence). V gave up 1 base and J gave up 2 bases, with 15 bases separating them. The CDR3 region has the DNA TGTGCCACCAGCAGAGGCCTCCCAGGGGCAACCTATAATTCACCCCTCCACTTT. This sequence encodes CATSRGLPGATYNSPLHF.

This clonotype was seen a single time. This chain links TRBV20-1 with TRBJ2-7; 7 positions match TRBD1. Trimming took 6 bases from V and 5 from J; bases not matched to a gene: 4. Germline lookup yields CDR1 DFQATT and CDR2 SNEGSKA (reference sequence). The CDR3 contains 11 residues. The CDR3 DNA reads TGCAGTGCGAGACAGGGCCACGAGCAGTACTTC. As protein: CSARQGHEQYF.

The chain couples TRBV2 to TRBJ1-2, with a possible D match to TRBD1 (5 bases). This CDR3 has 15 amino acids. Per germline, CDR1 SNHLY and CDR2 FYNNEI. V dropped 2 bases and J dropped 6 bases, with 16 bases sitting between them. As DNA, the CDR3 is TGTGCCAGCAGTGAACGAGGGACTCCTGGGGATGGCTACACCTTC. This encodes CASSERGTPGDGYTF. Full variable domain (rest looked up from reference TRBV2 and TRBJ1-2): EPEVTQTPSHQVTQMGQEVILRCVPISNHLYFYWYRQILGQKVEFLVSFYNNEISEKSEIFDDQFSVERPDGSNFTLKIRSTKLEDSAMYFCASSERGTPGDGYTFGSGTRLTVV.

The J gene is TRBJ1-5, the V gene TRBV3-1, with D unresolved. The CDR3 consists of 16 residues. Looked up from germline, CDR1 is LGHDT and CDR2 is YNNKEL (reference sequence). V lost 0 bases to trimming and J lost 2 bases, with 11 bases between them. CDR3: CASSQDGSTGNQPQHF. CDR3 nucleotides: TGTGCCAGCAGCCAAGATGGGAGTACGGGCAATCAGCCCCAGCATTTT.

V and J are TRBV27 and TRBJ2-2, with 8 bases identical to TRBD1. There are 16 residues in the CDR3. V lost 4 bases to trimming and J lost 2 bases; unmatched junction nucleotides: 6. Germline V gene sequence: CDR1 MNHEY, CDR2 SMNVEV (reference sequence). This CDR3 is CASSSLQGVNTGELFF. The CDR3 coding sequence is TGTGCCAGCAGTTCCCTACAGGGGGTCAACACCGGGGAGCTGTTTTTT.

This chain joins TRBV30 and TRBJ2-2; no clear D gene. CDR1 and CDR2 (germline): GTSNPN, SVGIG (reference sequence). CDR3 size: 12 residues. V was cut by 3 bases and J by 6 bases, with 8 bases left in between. The CDR3 region is CAWRIQPGELFF. In DNA, the CDR3 is TGTGCCTGGAGGATCCAGCCCGGGGAGCTGTTTTTT. The full variable domain, with the rest looked up from reference TRBV30 and TRBJ2-2, is SQTIHQWPATLVQPVGSPLSLECTVEGTSNPNLYWYRQAAGRGLQLLFYSVGIGQISSEVPQNLSASRPQDRQFILSSKKLLLSDSGFYLCAWRIQPGELFFGEGSRLTVL.

The chain has TRBV7-2 and TRBJ1-5; TRBD1 agrees at 8 bases. This CDR3 contains 15 residues. J was trimmed by 2 bases and V by 5 bases; bases with no gene match: 5. The germline CDR1 and CDR2 sequences are SGHTA and FQGNSA. CDR3 protein: CASSPGQGGNQPQHF. CDR3 nucleotide sequence: TGTGCCAGCAGCCCCGGACAGGGAGGCAATCAGCCCCAGCATTTT.